This section outlines one T cell receptor (beta chain) sequence together with its context. Its antigen is still unknown. No base quality values were provided; no much bigger clone lies one nucleotide off. This record comes from a study of identical twins (dated by TCRdb to the mid-2010s). With regard to the full study: To test whether fetal clonotypes persist, the study used deep sequencing on TCR alpha and beta repertoires from monozygotic twins, unrelated adults of various ages, and cord blood. To rule out contamination, the twin experiments were replicated at different times with different library preparation protocols.

The library was produced with 5' RACE. This sample was sequenced with an Illumina HiSeq 2000. Template switching introduced a universal primer binding site; the final cDNA contained a unique molecular identifier, enabling accurate counting of TCR cDNA molecules. Specific primers in the conserved constant-segment region were used to synthesize first-strand cDNA for TCR alpha and beta chains. To control for contamination, each cDNA library was double barcoded with a SMART-Mk sample barcode plus Illumina barcodes. TruSeq adapter sequences and Illumina sample barcodes were added in two successive PCR steps. Sequencing of the TCR alpha and beta cDNA libraries was done on the Illumina HiSeq platform using custom primers. The authors processed their data as follows. MiGEC was used to process raw reads and extract unique molecular identifiers, and MiXCR was used to find CDR3 positions. Recombination models were inferred per individual with the repgenHMM and IGoR tools using an EM algorithm. Shared clonotype analysis was performed with the tcR package in R, normalizing sharing by the product of cloneset sizes. To study raw recombination free of thymic and clonal selection effects, out-of-frame nonproductive sequences were analyzed. TCRdb applied fastp at Q25 and MiXCR to the public reads, then kept only in-frame beta chains. CDR3 protein sequences are deduplicated, and each keeps its most common genes and DNA. In this record, the V and J calls reflect TCRdb's handling and not the investigators' own analysis. This sample comprises about 890,000 distinct CDR3 sequences, roughly 12% of them detected only once. The ten largest make up about 1.5% of the sample.

Broad study findings and their caveats: Invariant T cells such as MAIT and iNKT could partly confound zero-insertion analyses, although diverse VJ usage argued against such confounding for most clonotypes. A weaker excess of twin sharing was found in beta out-of-frame sequences because the signal-to-noise ratio was lowered by fewer shared sequences. In monozygotic twins, recombination models systematically underestimated out-of-frame TCR alpha sharing, but the models matched the sharing seen between unrelated individuals. Fewer insertions were carried by abundant cord blood beta clonotypes, a similar but weaker trend appeared in young adult naive repertoires, and no such trend appeared in memory repertoires. Because the same donors could not be followed over many years, the conclusions relied on cross-sectional statistical analysis. Out-of-frame TCR alpha sequences shared between twins showed an excess of low generation-probability sequences compared with coincidental sharing between unrelated individuals.

Every donor was a healthy Caucasian. The twin cohort consisted of three pairs of female monozygotic twins, all aged about 18 to 30 years. Peripheral blood mononuclear cells were used as the source from which RNA for TCR libraries was isolated. The germline V gene provides CDR1 MNHEY and CDR2 SVGAGI. V is pruned by 0 bases and J by 2 bases, leaving 8 bases of the junction without a gene match. Taken from cysteine to phenylalanine, the CDR3 has 17 residues. The sequence is cut down to CDR3 DNA, 51 bases in frame from base 1. These data were also reused for a study on yellow fever vaccine responses in identical twins. The second paper further reports: The authors reported that the T cell response to vaccination in identical twins appeared partly convergent and partly personalized. In the study, vaccine-responding T cell clones were precisely tracked in identical twins.

The receptor comes from a woman aged 18-29 years in good health. What was sequenced was PBMCs. The rearrangement joined TRBV6-5 to TRBJ2-3; 7 of the junction bases match TRBD2. The DNA is as follows: TGTGCCAGCAGTTACTCGGACCCAAGGGACTACACAGATACGCAGTATTTT. Translated, this gives CASSYSDPRDYTDTQYF.